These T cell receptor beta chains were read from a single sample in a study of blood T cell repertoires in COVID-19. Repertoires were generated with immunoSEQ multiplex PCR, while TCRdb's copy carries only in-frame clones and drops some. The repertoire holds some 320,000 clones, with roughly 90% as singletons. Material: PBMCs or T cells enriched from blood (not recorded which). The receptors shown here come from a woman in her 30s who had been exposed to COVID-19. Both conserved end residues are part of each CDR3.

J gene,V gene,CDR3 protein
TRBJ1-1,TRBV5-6,CASSLGGHTEAFF
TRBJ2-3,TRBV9,CASSALDGLADTQYF
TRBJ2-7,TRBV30,CAWSPPGGRWGEQYF
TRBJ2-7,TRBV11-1,CASSLSRTGEDEQYF
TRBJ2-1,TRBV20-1,CSATVAVEQFF
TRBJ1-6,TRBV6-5,CASRSGIYNSPLHF
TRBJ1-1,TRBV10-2,CASSYRGGNTEAFF
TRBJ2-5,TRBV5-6,CASSFGVETQYF
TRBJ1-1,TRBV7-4,CASSLIVLAPTGTRGNTEAFF
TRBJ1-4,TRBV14,CASSQSYVREGRPNEKLFF
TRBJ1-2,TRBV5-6,CASSGTDRANYGYTF
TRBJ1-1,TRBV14,CASSRHPGSPNTEAFF
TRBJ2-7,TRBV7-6,CASSQNPAEGDEQYF
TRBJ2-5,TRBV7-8,CASSLHLSSGETQYF
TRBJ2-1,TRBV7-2,CASSSDTWTGMRPNEQFF
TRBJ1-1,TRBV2,CASIRGTEAFF
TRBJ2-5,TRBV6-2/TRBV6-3,CASSYSNSPETQYF
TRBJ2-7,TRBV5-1,CASSLDGEYYEQYF
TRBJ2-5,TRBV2,CASSEDRYQETQYF
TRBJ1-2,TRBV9,CASSVRPTQANYGYTF
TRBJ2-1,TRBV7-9,CASIPVDRYNEQFF
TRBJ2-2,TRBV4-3,CASSQGGTSGSTGELFF
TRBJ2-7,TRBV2,CADARDTYEQYF
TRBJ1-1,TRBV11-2,CASSPRVYTEAFF
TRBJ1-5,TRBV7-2,CASSLDTSNQPQHF
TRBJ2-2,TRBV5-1,CASSLEGLAGEANTGELFF
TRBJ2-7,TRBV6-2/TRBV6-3,CASSYPTQDLQYEQYF
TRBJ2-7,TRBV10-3,CAIKSTGGNYEQYF
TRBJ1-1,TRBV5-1,CASGTGGTNTEAFF
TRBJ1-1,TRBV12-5,CASGIMTPFEAFF
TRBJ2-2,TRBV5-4,CASSLDRTGELFF
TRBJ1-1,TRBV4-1,CASSPGHRSTEAFF
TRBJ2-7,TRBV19,CASSNRDRAYEQYF
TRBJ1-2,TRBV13,CASSLEGAGGYTF
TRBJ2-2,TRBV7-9,CASRVGGELFF
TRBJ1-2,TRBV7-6,CASSSYDRNGYTF
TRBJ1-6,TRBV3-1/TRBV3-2,CASSQGSGNSYNSPLHF
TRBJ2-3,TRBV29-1,CSVELRGQSSAPDTQYF
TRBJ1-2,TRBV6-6,CASSLTGFNYGYTF
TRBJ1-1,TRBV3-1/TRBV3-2,CASSDRVGLSGAFF
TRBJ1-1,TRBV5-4,CASSFLLGPTEAFF
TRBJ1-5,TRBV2,CASSEMDRARQPQHF
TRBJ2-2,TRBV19,CASSIRRQHTGELFF
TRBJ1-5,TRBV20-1,CSASQGDQPQHF
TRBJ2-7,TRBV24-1,CATSDFPRGHEQYF
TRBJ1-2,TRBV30,CACLTREGSPGDYGYTF
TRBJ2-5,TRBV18,CASSPTRLQETQYF
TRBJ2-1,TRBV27,CASSSRPSGGANEQFF
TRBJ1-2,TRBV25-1,CASSDSTGPYGYTF
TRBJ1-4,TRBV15,CATSLGSSYEKLFF
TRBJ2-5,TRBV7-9,CASRPRGGYGTQYF
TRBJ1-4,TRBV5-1,CASSTEAQTNEKLFF
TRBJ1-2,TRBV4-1,CASSQEGRGTYGYTF
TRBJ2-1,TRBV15,CATSSPTGILNEQFF
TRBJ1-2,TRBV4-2,CASSQEDRATYGYTF
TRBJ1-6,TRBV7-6,CASSLGTGGSPLHF
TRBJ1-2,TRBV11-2,CASSLRYGYTF
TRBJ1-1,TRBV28,CASSLPGLLNTEAFF
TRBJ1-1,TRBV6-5,CASRRTGWPEAFF
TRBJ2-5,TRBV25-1,CASSDQKVQETQYF